This is a list of T cell receptor beta chains from one sample in a study of shared clonotypes between healthy human individuals. TCRdb keeps only in-frame clones here, not all; method: immunoSEQ multiplex PCR. The sample has approximately 1.4 million clones; 95% to 99% are singletons. The sequenced material came from naive CD4+ T cells sorted from blood. Receptors originate from a man aged 30 to 39 in good health. Both conserved end residues are part of each CDR3. D genes are given only for firm matches. Some rows mark clone size as missing; the rest say once, few, many or name a class of expanded clone.

TRBD1	.	TRBV7-9	TRBJ1-3	CASSLGTGVNTIYF	TGTGCCAGCAGCTTAGGGACAGGGGTTAACACCATATATTTT
TRBD1	.	TRBV27	TRBJ2-2	CASSLFSAGGTGELFF	TGTGCCAGCAGTTTATTCAGTGCAGGGGGCACCGGGGAGCTGTTTTTT
.	.	TRBV28	TRBJ2-7	CASSRDRETNSYYEQYF	TGTGCCAGCAGTCGAGACCGAGAAACTAATTCTTACTACGAGCAGTACTTC
.	.	TRBV7-3	TRBJ2-1	CASSFGANEQFF	TGTGCCAGCAGCTTCGGGGCCAATGAGCAGTTCTTC
.	.	TRBV6-1	TRBJ2-7	CASNRQGFSYEQYF	TGTGCCAGCAACAGGCAGGGGTTCTCCTACGAGCAGTACTTC
.	.	TRBV18	TRBJ2-5	CASSTYQETQYF	TGTGCCAGCTCAACGTACCAAGAGACCCAGTACTTC
TRBD2	once	TRBV10-3	TRBJ2-7	CAISASPGLAGISYEQYF	TGTGCCATCAGTGCCTCACCGGGACTAGCGGGTATCTCCTACGAGCAGTACTTC
TRBD2	.	TRBV11-1	TRBJ2-7	CASSLGGRAHEQYF	TGTGCCAGCAGCTTAGGCGGGAGGGCCCACGAGCAGTACTTC
.	.	TRBV5-3	TRBJ1-3	CARRSPTGSSGNTIYF	TGTGCCAGAAGATCTCCTACCGGGAGCTCTGGAAACACCATATATTTT
TRBD1	once	TRBV18	TRBJ2-7	CASSPTGPHISYEQYF	TGTGCCAGCTCACCGACAGGGCCCCACATCTCCTACGAGCAGTACTTC
TRBD2	.	TRBV18	TRBJ2-7	CASSPRSSGSAHEQYF	TGTGCCAGCTCCCCGAGATCCAGCGGGAGTGCTCACGAGCAGTACTTC
TRBD1	.	TRBV5-5	TRBJ2-7	CASSLAGTDTYEQYF	TGTGCCAGCAGCTTGGCCGGGACAGATACCTACGAGCAGTACTTC
.	.	TRBV6-6	TRBJ1-3	CASSYDIPRSGNTIYF	TGTGCCAGCAGTTACGACATCCCTCGCTCTGGAAACACCATATATTTT
TRBD1	.	TRBV9	TRBJ1-2	CASSPRTGFGYTF	TGTGCCAGCAGCCCGCGGACAGGGTTTGGCTACACCTTC
TRBD1	.	TRBV9	TRBJ1-2	CASSAHRDRGPYGYTF	TGTGCCAGCAGCGCCCACCGTGACAGGGGGCCTTATGGCTACACCTTC
TRBD1	.	TRBV6-5	TRBJ2-7	CASSRDRPYEQYF	TGTGCCAGCAGTCGGGACAGACCCTACGAGCAGTACTTC
.	.	TRBV28	TRBJ1-3	CASRRNRGPGNTIYF	TGTGCCAGCAGGCGAAATCGGGGCCCTGGAAACACCATATATTTT
TRBD1	.	TRBV28	TRBJ2-7	CASSLLDRGSEQYF	TGTGCCAGCAGCCTTTTGGACAGGGGTTCGGAGCAGTACTTC
TRBD2	once	TRBV11-3	TRBJ2-1	CASSPRGAGGSNEQFF	TGTGCCAGCAGCCCCAGGGGAGCGGGAGGAAGCAATGAGCAGTTCTTC
TRBD2	.	TRBV11-3	TRBJ2-3	CASSAGGYTRADTQYF	TGTGCCAGCAGCGCCGGGGGGTACACCCGGGCAGATACGCAGTATTTT
.	.	TRBV10-3	TRBJ2-3	CAISARDGNTDTQYF	TGTGCCATCAGCGCCCGGGACGGAAACACAGATACGCAGTATTTT
.	.	TRBV20-1	TRBJ1-1	CSASRVEAFF	TGCAGTGCGTCCAGGGTGGAGGCTTTCTTT
.	once	TRBV7-8	TRBJ1-2	CASSLGQLRGYTF	TGTGCCAGCAGCTTAGGACAATTGAGAGGCTACACCTTC
.	.	TRBV6-1	TRBJ2-2	CASRPSATGELFF	TGTGCCAGCAGGCCTAGCGCTACCGGGGAGCTGTTTTTT
.	once	TRBV30	TRBJ2-7	CAWSPGTPEQYF	TGTGCCTGGAGTCCTGGGACCCCCGAGCAGTACTTC
.	.	TRBV6-1	TRBJ2-7	CASKGRRDHYEQYF	TGTGCCAGCAAGGGGAGACGGGACCACTACGAGCAGTACTTC
.	.	TRBV28	TRBJ2-7	CASRPQEELYEQYF	TGTGCCAGCCGTCCTCAGGAAGAGCTTTACGAGCAGTACTTC
.	.	TRBV29-1	TRBJ2-1	CSIERSGNEQFF	TGCAGCATCGAGCGATCGGGCAATGAGCAGTTCTTC
.	.	TRBV11-1	TRBJ2-3	CASSLGKYKPSIDTQYF	TGTGCCAGCAGCTTAGGGAAGTACAAACCCTCCATCGATACGCAGTATTTT
.	.	TRBV5-1	TRBJ2-3	CASSLDTWTADTQYF	TGCGCCAGCAGCTTGGACACATGGACAGCAGATACGCAGTATTTT
.	.	TRBV2	TRBJ1-6	CASSVYNSPLHF	TGTGCCAGCAGTGTCTATAATTCACCCCTCCACTTT
.	.	TRBV6-8	TRBJ1-2	CAILHIVPPLGGYTF	TGTGCCATCCTTCATATAGTACCCCCCTTGGGAGGCTACACCTTC
.	once	TRBV9	TRBJ2-3	CASSADPTDTQYF	TGTGCCAGCAGCGCCGACCCCACAGATACGCAGTATTTT
.	.	TRBV18	TRBJ2-2	CASSPRGYTGELFF	TGTGCCAGCTCACCAAGGGGATACACCGGGGAGCTGTTTTTT
.	.	TRBV4-1	TRBJ2-7	CASSQDLTSEQYF	TGCGCCAGCAGCCAAGATCTAACCTCCGAGCAGTACTTC
TRBD1	.	TRBV11-2	TRBJ2-7	CASSPSPWDRGFYEQYF	TGTGCCAGCAGCCCCAGCCCGTGGGACAGGGGATTTTACGAGCAGTACTTC
.	.	TRBV5-1	TRBJ2-7	CASSLGQAAREQYF	TGCGCCAGCAGCTTGGGACAGGCAGCCCGGGAGCAGTACTTC
.	.	TRBV28	TRBJ1-2	CASSLPGAGYGYTF	TGTGCCAGCAGTTTACCGGGGGCGGGCTATGGCTACACCTTC
.	.	TRBV20-1	TRBJ2-5	CSARPGETQYF	TGCAGTGCTAGGCCAGGAGAGACCCAGTACTTC
.	.	TRBV4-1	TRBJ1-2	CASSQEIPRGMDGYTF	TGCGCCAGCAGCCAAGAGATCCCTAGGGGGATGGATGGCTACACCTTC
.	.	TRBV25-1	TRBJ2-7	CASSRTYGEQYF	TGTGCCAGCAGTAGGACTTACGGCGAGCAGTACTTC
.	.	TRBV20-1	TRBJ2-1	CSARQVDEQFF	TGCAGTGCTAGACAAGTGGATGAGCAGTTCTTC
TRBD1	.	TRBV9	TRBJ1-3	CASSESRQGATSGNTIYF	TGTGCCAGCAGCGAGAGCCGACAGGGGGCGACCTCTGGAAACACCATATATTTT
.	once	TRBV19	TRBJ1-2	CASSILTESGGYTF	TGTGCCAGTAGTATCTTGACAGAATCGGGTGGCTACACCTTC
TRBD2	.	TRBV18	TRBJ2-7	CASSPRREISYEQYF	TGTGCCAGCTCACCCCGGCGGGAGATCTCCTACGAGCAGTACTTC
TRBD1	.	TRBV29-1	TRBJ2-1	CSVPWDRGLDNEQFF	TGCAGCGTTCCTTGGGACAGGGGGCTAGACAATGAGCAGTTCTTC